Below are 27 T cell receptor beta chains sequenced from a single sample in a study of radiation and T cells in renal cell carcinoma. Data came from immunoSEQ multiplex PCR; TCRdb stores just in-frame clones and leaves some out. The table has approximately 140,000 clones, 88% seen once. Regarding time point: baseline pretreatment blood. Regarding treatment: 15 Gy SBRT to primary tumor, nephrectomy 4 weeks later. The sequencing here drew on blood, taken from a patient whose treatment included radiotherapy and nephrectomy. Source of these receptors: a woman in her 70s with renal cell carcinoma.

In the case of this clone: The sample holds other DNA sequences that translate to the same CDR3. Here the CDR3 reads CSVEGGPGQPQHF. The CDR3 bases are TGCAGCGTTGAAGGCGGTCCGGGGCAGCCCCAGCATTTT. The V and J genes are TRBV29-1 and TRBJ1-5; no reliable D call. Between the trimmed V and J ends, which lost 1 base and 7 bases, there was a span of 11 bases. Per germline, CDR1 SQVTM and CDR2 ANQGSEA. CDR3 size: 13 residues.

The chain carries TRBV28 and TRBJ1-2; D gene uncertain. Germline assignment: CDR1 MDHEN and CDR2 SYDVKM. CDR3 size: 13 residues. The V end was cut by 2 bases, the J end by 3 bases, with 7 bases between. The CDR3 sequence is CASSLSIDYGYTF. The CDR3 coding sequence is TGTGCCAGCAGTTTAAGCATCGACTATGGCTACACCTTC.

The chain employs TRBV19 and TRBJ2-2; D unresolved. V lost 2 bases, J lost 7 bases, and 5 bases lay in between. CDR1 and CDR2 from the germline V gene are LNHDA and SQIVND (reference sequence). This CDR3 has 12 amino acids. In nucleotides, the CDR3 is TGTGCCAGTAGTATAAGTGACGGGGAGCTGTTTTTT. Translation gives CASSISDGELFF.

V and J are TRBV27 and TRBJ2-7, with a possible D match to TRBD1 (5 bases). Trimming pared 4 bases from V and 2 bases from J, leaving 33 bases between. Germline loops: CDR1 MNHEY, CDR2 SMNVEV (reference sequence). The CDR3 consists of 21 residues. This chain's CDR3 is CASSSTESKILMRNPPYEQYF. CDR3 bases: TGTGCCAGCAGTTCGACAGAATCCAAGATACTGATGAGGAATCCACCCTACGAGCAGTACTTC.

The DNA of the CDR3 is TGCAGCGCCCCGGGACTAGCGGGGGGCTCCTACAATGAGCAGTTCTTC. It specifies CSAPGLAGGSYNEQFF. The chain has TRBV29-1 and TRBJ2-1, with 15 bases that match TRBD2. V lost 7 bases, J lost 0 bases, and 4 bases stayed unmatched. The CDR3 length is 16 residues. Germline V gene sequence: CDR1 SQVTM, CDR2 ANQGSEA.

V is TRBV9 and J is TRBJ1-1; weak D call: TRBD1 (5 bases). This CDR3 contains 15 residues. The germline gives CDR1 SGDLS, CDR2 YYNGEE. V was cut by 0 bases and J by 5 bases, with 14 bases left in between. CDR3 protein: CASSVVKGMGTEAFF. CDR3 coding DNA: TGTGCCAGCAGCGTAGTGAAGGGGATGGGTACTGAAGCTTTCTTT.

The rearrangement joins TRBV6-6 to TRBJ2-3; D is ambiguous. The CDR3 is 12 residues long. Germline CDR1 reads MNHNY; CDR2 reads SVGAGI (reference sequence). The ends were cut back, 7 bases at V and 5 bases at J, with 10 bases in the middle. This chain's CDR3 is CASIRRKDTQYF. The DNA of the CDR3 is TGTGCCAGCATCCGTCGTAAAGATACGCAGTATTTT.

This clone was detected only once. The V call is TRBV30, the J call TRBJ1-6; TRBD1 aligns across 9 bases. Unmatched junction bases numbered 9, after V lost 2 bases and J lost 10 bases. The CDR3 is 15 residues long. CDR1 and CDR2 from the germline V gene are GTSNPN and SVGIG (reference sequence). The CDR3 sequence: CAWSSGTGRRSPLHF. In nucleotides, the CDR3 is TGTGCCTGGAGTTCTGGGACAGGGAGGAGATCACCCCTCCACTTT.

This clone was observed a single time. The V and J genes are TRBV18 and TRBJ2-5; D unresolved. V lost 5 bases to trimming and J lost 4 bases, with 8 bases between them. This CDR3 has 12 amino acids. The germline V gene has CDR1 KGHSH and CDR2 LQKENI. The CDR3 DNA follows: TGTGCCAGCTCAACACTCTCAGAGACCCAGTACTTC. Its translation is CASSTLSETQYF.

The J gene is TRBJ1-6, the V gene TRBV6-5, with D unresolved. Per germline, CDR1 MNHEY and CDR2 SVGAGI. The CDR3 is made up of 14 amino acids. V was pared by 0 bases and J by 5 bases, with 5 bases between. The DNA of the CDR3 is TGTGCCAGCAGTTACTCGGGTAATAATTCACCCCTCCACTTT. Translating it yields CASSYSGNNSPLHF.

This rearrangement joins TRBV7-2 to TRBJ1-6; D is perhaps TRBD1 (5 bases). Germline V CDR1 and CDR2: SGHTA, FQGNSA. The CDR3 covers 16 residues. The germline V and J ends were trimmed by 6 bases and 9 bases, with 21 bases remaining between them. In DNA form, the CDR3 reads TGTGCCAGCAGTTTGGGGGGGGGTCGGCCCCTTTCACCCCTCCACTTT. Encoded protein: CASSLGGGRPLSPLHF.

This clone was counted only a few times. The chain has TRBV11-2 and TRBJ2-7, with TRBD1 matching 10 bases. With V trimmed by 3 bases and J by 4 bases, 6 bases remained unmatched. The CDR3 runs 15 residues. CDR1 and CDR2 from the germline V gene are SGHAT and FQNNGV. The CDR3 coding sequence is TGTGCCAGCAGCTTCCCGACAGGGGGCTTATACGAGCAGTACTTC. It translates to CASSFPTGGLYEQYF.

J is TRBJ2-5 and V is TRBV7-2, with D possibly being TRBD2 (5 bases). The V end lost 1 base, the J end lost 5 bases, and 14 bases lay between the germline ends. Germline V CDR1 and CDR2: SGHTA, FQGNSA. The CDR3 contains 15 residues. DNA of the CDR3: TGTGCCAGCAGCTTAGGATCAGGCGGGTGGGAGACCCAGTACTTC. Protein: CASSLGSGGWETQYF.

This clone appeared once. V usage is TRBV6-6 and J usage is TRBJ2-5; 7 nucleotides agree with TRBD2. Trimming at V came to 7 bases and at J to 5 bases, leaving 4 bases not matched to a gene. Germline assignment: CDR1 MNHNY and CDR2 SVGAGI (reference sequence). This CDR3 spans 12 amino acids. DNA for the CDR3: TGTGCCAGCACCTACGGGGGGGAGACCCAGTACTTC. This translates into CASTYGGETQYF.

The chain employs TRBV15 and TRBJ2-7; D call uncertain. CDR1 is LNHNV and CDR2 is YYDKDF in the germline V gene (reference sequence). Trimming removed 2 bases from V and 2 bases from J, with 7 bases in between. The CDR3 loop spans 13 amino acids. CDR3: CATSRPPTYEQYF. CDR3 DNA sequence: TGTGCCACCAGCAGACCCCCTACCTACGAGCAGTACTTC.

A single count supports this clone. The chain couples TRBV5-6 to TRBJ1-2; D is undetermined. The CDR3 is 14 amino acids. CDR1 SGHDT and CDR2 YYEEEE come from the germline V gene. V dropped 0 bases and J dropped 0 bases, with 6 bases sitting between them. The chain's CDR3 is CASSLDRANYGYTF. As DNA, the CDR3 is TGTGCCAGCAGCTTGGACAGAGCTAACTATGGCTACACCTTC. Based on the CDR3 plus reference TRBV5-6 and TRBJ1-2, the full variable domain is DAGVTQSPTHLIKTRGQQVTLRCSPKSGHDTVSWYQQALGQGPQFIFQYYEEEERQRGNFPDRFSGHQFPNYSSELNVNALLLGDSALYLCASSLDRANYGYTFGSGTRLTVV.

CDR3 protein: CARSFRGVGQETQYF. CDR3 nucleotides: TGTGCCAGAAGCTTCAGGGGCGTGGGGCAAGAGACCCAGTACTTC. The chain links TRBV5-3 to TRBJ2-5, with D perhaps TRBD1 (6 bases). TRBV5-3 is an ORF for which the function is uncertain. Trimming cost V 2 bases and J 2 bases, with 13 bases left between them. The length of the CDR3 is 15 residues.

This chain links TRBV5-4 with TRBJ2-2; 8 positions agree with TRBD1. V shed 3 bases, J shed 7 bases, and the junction held 8 bases outside the gene matches. Looked up from germline, CDR1 is SGHNT and CDR2 is YYREEE (reference sequence). The CDR3 totals 15 residues. The CDR3 protein is CASSSAPGGFGELFF. CDR3 nucleotide sequence: TGTGCCAGCAGCTCGGCCCCAGGGGGCTTCGGGGAGCTGTTTTTT.

This sequence joins TRBV29-1 and TRBJ2-3; tentatively, D is TRBD1 or TRBD2 (5 bases each). With 6 bases removed from V and 9 bases from J, the gap between germline ends came to 10 bases. Germline values: CDR1 SQVTM, CDR2 ANQGSEA. The length of the CDR3 is 10 residues. The CDR3 sequence is CSVPGSTQYF. DNA for the CDR3: TGCAGCGTCCCAGGGAGCACGCAGTATTTT.

The J gene is TRBJ2-5, the V gene TRBV5-4; possible D gene TRBD2, 6 bases. The germline V gene encodes CDR1 SGHNT and CDR2 YYREEE (reference sequence). V lost 0 bases and J lost 1, with 13 bases in between. CDR3 length: 16 amino acids. CDR3 DNA: TGTGCCAGCAGCTTGGGGGGGGTTCTATCCCAAGAGACCCAGTACTTC. This sequence encodes CASSLGGVLSQETQYF. Full variable domain (outside the CDR3, taken from reference TRBV5-4 and TRBJ2-5): ETGVTQSPTHLIKTRGQQVTLRCSSQSGHNTVSWYQQALGQGPQFIFQYYREEENGRGNFPPRFSGLQFPNYSSELNVNALELDDSALYLCASSLGGVLSQETQYFGPGTRLLVL.

The V gene is TRBV7-9, the J gene TRBJ2-1; D is uncertain. Trimming removed 1 base from V and 2 bases from J, with 9 bases in between. The germline V gene encodes CDR1 SEHNR and CDR2 FQNEAQ (reference sequence). The CDR3 runs to 15 residues. The CDR3 sequence is CASSLVPATYNEQFF. In DNA form, the CDR3 reads TGTGCCAGCAGCTTAGTACCTGCTACCTACAATGAGCAGTTCTTC.

The chain joins TRBV7-9 to TRBJ2-5; D is perhaps TRBD1 (6 bases). The CDR3 totals 15 residues. V was clipped by 1 base and J by 5 bases, with 14 bases between them. Germline V lookup: CDR1 SEHNR, CDR2 FQNEAQ (reference sequence). For the CDR3, the DNA is TGTGCCAGCAGCTTAGGGGACATGGTCAAGGAGACCCAGTACTTC. Encoded protein: CASSLGDMVKETQYF. The full variable domain, completed using reference TRBV7-9 and TRBJ2-5, is DTGVSQNPRHKITKRGQNVTFRCDPISEHNRLYWYRQTLGQGPEFLTYFQNEAQLEKSRLLSDRFSAERPKGSFSTLEIQRTEQGDSAMYLCASSLGDMVKETQYFGPGTRLLVL.

This chain links TRBV7-2 with TRBJ1-3, with TRBD1 identical over 7 bases. The V gene end was trimmed by 6 bases and the J gene end by 2 bases; junction bases not matched to a gene: 4. This CDR3 has 14 residues. The germline CDR1 and CDR2 sequences are SGHTA and FQGNSA. CDR3 DNA: TGTGCCAGCAGATCTACAGGGGCTGGAAACACCATATATTTT. As protein: CASRSTGAGNTIYF. Full variable domain (missing parts from reference TRBV7-2 and TRBJ1-3): GAGVSQSPSNKVTEKGKDVELRCDPISGHTALYWYRQSLGQGLEFLIYFQGNSAPDKSGLPSDRFSAERTGGSVSTLTIQRTQQEDSAVYLCASRSTGAGNTIYFGEGSWLTVV.

The genes are TRBV5-1 and TRBJ2-5; 8 bases are a match to TRBD1. From germline, CDR1 is SGHRS and CDR2 YFSETQ. V gave up 4 bases and J gave up 5 bases; unmatched junction bases: 10. This CDR3 is 15 amino acids long. DNA of the CDR3: TGCGCCAGCAGCCCCCAGGACAGGGCCGAGGAGACCCAGTACTTC. Its translation is CASSPQDRAEETQYF.

V gene TRBV29-1 combines with J gene TRBJ2-1; the match to TRBD2 covers 7 bases. Germline CDR1 reads SQVTM; CDR2 reads ANQGSEA. V was pared by 2 bases and J by 15 bases, with 13 bases of the junction left unmatched. This CDR3 comprises 13 residues. CDR3 nucleotide sequence: TGCAGCGTTGAACCACTCTCGGGGGGTTCATTGTTCTTC. Translated: CSVEPLSGGSLFF.

The gene calls are TRBV5-1 and TRBJ2-3, with D uncertain. This CDR3 is 14 amino acids long. The germline CDR1 and CDR2 sequences are SGHRS and YFSETQ. Trimming removed 0 bases from V and 4 bases from J, with 9 bases in between. The CDR3 is CASSLASGSDTQYF. DNA for the CDR3: TGCGCCAGCAGCTTGGCGTCCGGATCAGATACGCAGTATTTT.

The rearrangement links TRBV28 to TRBJ2-4; maybe TRBD1 (5 bases). V lost 1 base and J 4 bases, leaving 11 bases between the germline ends. CDR1 MDHEN and CDR2 SYDVKM come from the germline V gene. The CDR3 sequence is 15 residues long. The CDR3 here is CASSLSGWQKNIQYF. In DNA, the CDR3 is TGTGCCAGCAGTTTATCAGGGTGGCAGAAAAACATTCAGTACTTC.